The 21 T cell receptor beta chains presented below share a single source sample, sequenced in a study of identifying expanded T cells in peripheral blood (dated by TCRdb to the late 2010s). Libraries were constructed by the immunoSEQ multiplex PCR assay. TCRdb holds this immuneACCESS table with in-frame rearrangements only. Some clones are missing; in checked studies, unresolved V genes explain under half, and the rest has no known cause. In all, the sample holds about 58,000 clones, and approximately 82% of those were seen once. The ten biggest clones cover approximately 15% of the sample. Input material: blood. The receptors were sampled from a person between 18 and 70 years old in good health.

V gene TRBV27 combines with J gene TRBJ1-2; TRBD1 aligns across 9 bases. Germline values: CDR1 MNHEY, CDR2 SMNVEV (reference sequence). Germline trimming cut 6 bases from V and 4 bases from J; bases unmatched to any gene: 3. The CDR3 totals 13 residues. CDR3 nucleotide sequence: TGTGCCAGCAGCCCGGGACAGGGCTATGGCTACACCTTC. Its translation: CASSPGQGYGYTF.

The J gene is TRBJ2-2, the V gene TRBV2, with 9 nucleotides matching TRBD1. This CDR3 spans 16 amino acids. Germline V gives CDR1 SNHLY, CDR2 FYNNEI. V dropped 5 bases and J dropped 6; count of bases not matched to a gene: 10. CDR3 residues: CASSRDRGIRSGELFF. The CDR3 coding sequence is TGTGCCAGCAGTCGCGACAGGGGGATCCGCTCCGGGGAGCTGTTTTTT.

The chain links TRBV5-5 to TRBJ2-5; D uncertain. There are 14 residues in the CDR3. The V and J ends lost 0 bases and 5 bases respectively, with 11 bases between them. Germline lookup yields CDR1 SGHKS and CDR2 YYEKEE (reference sequence). CDR3 DNA sequence: TGTGCCAGCAGCTTGGGGGCTCCGAGGGAGACCCAGTACTTC. Translating it yields CASSLGAPRETQYF.

This sequence joins TRBV6-1 and TRBJ2-3; 8 nucleotides match TRBD2. There are 14 residues in the CDR3. CDR1 and CDR2 from the germline V gene are MNHNS and SASEGT. The CDR3 loop is CATLYGGAQDTQYF. CDR3 DNA sequence: TGTGCAACCCTGTACGGGGGGGCGCAAGATACGCAGTATTTT.

The rearrangement links TRBV11-3 to TRBJ2-1, with TRBD1 matching 12 bases. The J segment lost 6 bases and the V segment lost 3 bases, leaving 6 bases of the junction unmatched. This CDR3 has 16 amino acids. Germline V lookup: CDR1 SGHNT, CDR2 YENEEA. This chain's CDR3 is CASSFMGQGASNEQFF. The CDR3 DNA reads as TGTGCCAGCAGCTTTATGGGACAGGGGGCGTCCAATGAGCAGTTCTTC.

The V gene is TRBV19, the J gene TRBJ2-1; D might be TRBD2 (6 bases). Trimming left V 5 bases short and J 5 bases short, with 19 bases between. CDR1 is LNHDA, CDR2 SQIVND, per germline (reference sequence). The CDR3 is made up of 16 amino acids. CDR3 coding DNA: TGTGCCAGTAGTCCGAGGAGGGGAACGGTTGACAATGAGCAGTTCTTC. This gives the protein CASSPRRGTVDNEQFF.

The V call is TRBV30, the J call TRBJ1-1; D remains ambiguous. This CDR3 has 12 amino acids. Trimming took 3 bases from V and 1 from J, leaving 6 bases between them. Per germline, CDR1 GTSNPN and CDR2 SVGIG (reference sequence). The DNA of the CDR3 is TGTGCCTGGAGCGCAGAGAACACTGAAGCTTTCTTT. This translates into CAWSAENTEAFF.

The rearrangement joins TRBV7-8 to TRBJ2-5, with TRBD2 identical over 8 bases. The CDR3 has 17 residues. V was clipped by 2 bases and J by 1 base; unmatched bases: 9. CDR1 SGHVS and CDR2 FQNEAQ come from the germline V gene. Here the CDR3 DNA reads TGTGCCAGCAGCTTAATAACGGGAGGGACAATCCAAGAGACCCAGTACTTC. It codes for CASSLITGGTIQETQYF.

CDR3 sequence reads: CASSVGGVGQPQHF. CDR3 DNA sequence: TGTGCCAGCAGCGTAGGTGGGGTAGGTCAGCCCCAGCATTTT. The chain employs TRBV9 and TRBJ1-5; no reliable D call. This CDR3 contains 14 residues. V lost 0 bases to trimming and J lost 6 bases, with 10 bases between them. The germline CDR1 and CDR2 sequences are SGDLS and YYNGEE.

The DNA of the CDR3 is TGTGCCAGTAGTATGAAGTTAAAACAGTGGGACCCCACCTTC. Translation gives CASSMKLKQWDPTF. The J gene is TRBJ1-2, the V gene TRBV19; D possibly corresponds to TRBD1 (5 bases). Trimming removed 3 bases at V and 13 bases at J, with 21 bases between. Germline V gene data show CDR1 as LNHDA and CDR2 as SQIVND (reference sequence). This CDR3 contains 14 residues.

The chain is built from TRBV6-1 and TRBJ2-1, with D uncertain. The CDR3 is 13 residues long. The V gene's germline CDR1 is MNHNS and CDR2 SASEGT. V lost 2 bases and J lost 3, with 5 bases in between. Here the CDR3 reads CASSETGYNEQFF. CDR3 sequence (DNA): TGTGCCAGCAGTGAAACGGGCTACAATGAGCAGTTCTTC.

The rearrangement joins TRBV7-9 to TRBJ2-1; the D gene is possibly TRBD2 (5 bases). Germline CDR1 reads SEHNR; CDR2 reads FQNEAQ (reference sequence). Trimming shortened V by 5 bases and J by 3 bases, and 14 bases separated the two germline ends. The CDR3 is made up of 15 amino acids. The CDR3, as DNA: TGTGCCAGCAGCATAGGAGGCGTGAGCTACAATGAGCAGTTCTTC. This translates into CASSIGGVSYNEQFF.

This clone occurred once. This chain joins TRBV30 and TRBJ1-5, with D uncertain. Germline V gene data show CDR1 as GTSNPN and CDR2 as SVGIG (reference sequence). V was clipped by 0 bases and J by 3 bases, with 6 bases between them. The CDR3 spans 13 residues. This CDR3 reads CAWSVSNNQPQHF. The CDR3 coding sequence is TGTGCCTGGAGTGTATCCAACAATCAGCCCCAGCATTTT. The complete variable domain, with remaining parts taken from reference TRBV30 and TRBJ1-5, reads SQTIHQWPATLVQPVGSPLSLECTVEGTSNPNLYWYRQAAGRGLQLLFYSVGIGQISSEVPQNLSASRPQDRQFILSSKKLLLSDSGFYLCAWSVSNNQPQHFGDGTRLSIL.

The chain is built from TRBV29-1 and TRBJ1-2; TRBD1 is a possible D gene (6 bases). Germline assignment: CDR1 SQVTM and CDR2 ANQGSEA. V was trimmed by 4 bases and J by 3 bases, leaving 18 bases between them. The CDR3 totals 15 residues. The CDR3 DNA follows: TGCAGCGTTGGAGCAGGCAGGGGTCCTCACTATGGCTACACCTTC. Protein: CSVGAGRGPHYGYTF.

This clone appeared once. The chain joins TRBV5-1 to TRBJ2-1, with TRBD2 matching 11 bases. The germline V gene encodes CDR1 SGHRS and CDR2 YFSETQ. CDR3 size: 16 residues. The junction had 7 bases not matched to a gene; V was cut back by 1 base and J by 7 bases. The DNA of the CDR3 is TGCGCCAGCAGCTTGTTCCTAGCGGGGGGCGGGAATGAGCAGTTCTTC. Translation gives CASSLFLAGGGNEQFF.

The V gene is TRBV27, the J gene TRBJ2-4, with D perhaps assigned TRBD1 or TRBD2 (5 bases each). CDR1 is MNHEY, CDR2 SMNVEV, per germline (reference sequence). The CDR3 loop spans 15 amino acids. V was shortened by 11 bases and J by 3 bases, with 20 bases between the two germline ends. In DNA form, the CDR3 reads TGTGCCCGCCAACCAAGGGGTGGGGGCAAAAACATTCAGTACTTC. Amino acid sequence: CARQPRGGGKNIQYF.

The rearrangement joins TRBV4-3 to TRBJ2-1; D uncertain. Germline V gene data show CDR1 as LGHNA and CDR2 as YSLEER. The CDR3 is made up of 16 amino acids. Trimming shortened V by 0 bases and J by 5 bases, and 14 bases separated the two germline ends. CDR3 protein: CASSQDMRPQDNEQFF. The DNA of the CDR3 is TGCGCCAGCAGCCAAGATATGAGACCCCAAGACAATGAGCAGTTCTTC.

V gene TRBV7-8 combines with J gene TRBJ2-1; 11 bases map to TRBD2. After removal of 4 bases from V and 6 bases from J, the junction contained 8 bases not matched to a gene. Germline CDR1 is SGHVS and CDR2 is FQNEAQ. There are 16 residues in the CDR3. Written as DNA, the CDR3 is TGTGCCAGCAGCTCAGCTAGCGGGGGGAAGGGCAATGAGCAGTTCTTC. Protein sequence: CASSSASGGKGNEQFF.

A word on this clone: An end of the junction does not agree with germline; a read error may underlie this. The chain carries TRBV5-4 and TRBJ2-3; the D gene is possibly TRBD1 (6 bases). Germline-derived CDR1 and CDR2 are SGHNT and YYREEE (reference sequence). This CDR3 has 12 amino acids. CDR3 in amino acids: CASSLRGRGDVF. The CDR3 DNA follows: TGTGCCAGCAGCTTGAGGGGCAGGGGTGATGTTTTT.

V is TRBV19 and J is TRBJ1-2, with D perhaps TRBD1 (5 bases). V lost 3 bases to trimming and J lost 2 bases, with 7 bases between them. The germline gives CDR1 LNHDA, CDR2 SQIVND (reference sequence). This CDR3 is built from 13 residues. CDR3 residues: CASSIGANYGYTF. DNA for the CDR3: TGTGCCAGTAGTATCGGGGCAAACTATGGCTACACCTTC.

The chain recombines TRBV15 with TRBJ2-3, with unresolved D. Looked up from germline, CDR1 is LNHNV and CDR2 is YYDKDF (reference sequence). The V gene lost 0 bases and the J gene lost 1 base, with 8 bases spanning the gap. CDR3 length equals 15 residues. The DNA for the CDR3 is TGTGCCACCAGCAGAGACCCCCCCCGCACAGATACGCAGTATTTT. It translates to CATSRDPPRTDTQYF.